This TCR beta chain was sequenced for a study of blood T cell repertoires in COVID-19. Study details: The samples span acute and convalescent COVID-19 from the United States, Italy and Spain. The cDNA or gDNA used as material had been derived from T cells, B-cell-depleted T cells, or PBMCs.

Original data processing: Reference gene primer amplification in the assay estimated nucleated cell counts. TCRdb keeps only in-frame clones here, not all; method: immunoSEQ multiplex PCR. V and J calls and clone size are as listed in that table; D and trimming were resolved from the DNA. The sample lists approximately 70,000 clones; 88% were seen once. The V gene end was trimmed by 3 bases and the J gene end by 8 bases; junction bases not matched to a gene: 10. CDR1 and CDR2 from the germline V gene are SGDLS and YYNGEE. The length of the CDR3 is 14 residues. This TCR was recovered from a woman aged 55-70 years with acute or convalescent COVID-19. Material: peripheral blood. The chain uses TRBV9 and TRBJ1-2; 7 nucleotides agree with TRBD1. This chain's CDR3 is CASSADRDPWGYTF. CDR3 nucleotides: TGTGCCAGCAGCGCCGACAGGGACCCTTGGGGCTACACCTTC.